A single sample is the source of the 26 T cell receptor beta chains below, sequenced in a study of T cells in Graves' hyperthyroidism and ophthalmopathy. RNA transcripts were the template for amplifying TCR beta CDR3 regions. When the TCR CDR3 underwent first-round RT-PCR, the HTBI primer set was used. TCRdb reprocessed the multiplex PCR reads with MiXCR, giving one entry per CDR3 protein. This sample has over 500,000 distinct CDR3 sequences; roughly a sixth occur once, and the top ten carry approximately 15%. Sequencing was performed on blood. The receptors were gathered from a woman in her late teens or twenties with Graves' ophthalmopathy.

There are a few counts of this clonotype. The J gene is TRBJ2-3, the V gene TRBV5-4, with 14 bases aligning to TRBD2. J lost 6 bases, V lost 4 bases, and 7 bases had no gene match. CDR1 and CDR2 (germline): SGHNT, YYREEE (reference sequence). The CDR3 consists of 16 residues. The CDR3, as DNA: TGTGCCAGCAGCCCGACTAGCGGGGGGGGAATGGATACGCAGTATTTT. Translation gives CASSPTSGGGMDTQYF.

This clonotype was counted between two and nine times. This chain joins TRBV5-1 and TRBJ2-2; TRBD2 matches 12 bases. With V trimmed by 7 bases and J by 0 bases, 7 bases remained unmatched. The length of the CDR3 is 17 residues. Germline V gives CDR1 SGHRS, CDR2 YFSETQ. The CDR3: CASRPSGGATNTGELFF. CDR3 nucleotides: TGCGCCAGCCGCCCTAGCGGGGGGGCAACGAACACCGGGGAGCTGTTTTTT.

The gene calls are TRBV4-1 and TRBJ2-2; D gene unclear. CDR3 length equals 12 residues. The V end was cut by 3 bases, the J end by 4 bases, with 3 bases between. Germline V CDR1 and CDR2: MGHRA, YSYEKL. The DNA of the CDR3 is TGCGCCAGCAGCCACATCACCGGGGAGCTGTTTTTT. This gives the protein CASSHITGELFF.

In this sample, this clonotype turned up many times. The genes are TRBV11-2 and TRBJ2-1; 7 bases agree with TRBD2. Trimming at V came to 0 bases and at J to 7 bases, leaving 6 bases not matched to a gene. There are 15 residues in the CDR3. Germline V CDR1 and CDR2: SGHAT, FQNNGV. CDR3 bases: TGTGCCAGCAGCTTAGACTCCCGGCGGGGGAATGAGCAGTTCTTC. Protein product: CASSLDSRRGNEQFF.

This clonotype was detected many times. The chain links TRBV3-1 to TRBJ1-2; 7 bases are a match to TRBD1. CDR3 length: 15 residues. The V gene end was trimmed by 1 base and the J gene end by 0 bases; junction bases not matched to a gene: 2. Looked up from germline, CDR1 is LGHDT and CDR2 is YNNKEL (reference sequence). CDR3 DNA: TGTGCCAGCAGCCAAGCGGGACAGACTAACTATGGCTACACCTTC. As protein: CASSQAGQTNYGYTF.

This clonotype was counted at least ten times. The chain joins TRBV20-1 to TRBJ1-1; TRBD1 aligns across 7 bases. The V segment lost 3 bases and the J segment 4 bases; nucleotides outside the gene matches: 5. Germline CDR1 reads DFQATT; CDR2 reads SNEGSKA (reference sequence). The CDR3 has 13 amino acids. This chain's CDR3 is CSARSRGSTEAFF. CDR3 in DNA: TGCAGTGCTAGGTCCAGGGGGAGCACTGAAGCTTTCTTT.

This clonotype was observed many times. The V call is TRBV11-3, the J call TRBJ1-2, with no clear D. Germline lookup yields CDR1 SGHNT and CDR2 YENEEA. The V end lost 1 base, the J end lost 3 bases, and 9 bases lay between the germline ends. The CDR3 is 14 amino acids. CDR3 sequence: CASSLGTADYGYTF. The CDR3 nucleotides read TGTGCCAGCAGCTTAGGGACGGCAGACTATGGCTACACCTTC.

This clonotype has more than one count but fewer than ten. The V gene is TRBV14, the J gene TRBJ2-1; D unresolved. The germline V gene encodes CDR1 SGHDN and CDR2 FVKESK. CDR3 length equals 14 residues. Trimming removed 0 bases from V and 2 bases from J, with 5 bases in between. The CDR3: CASSQEGTYNEQFF. CDR3 DNA: TGTGCCAGCAGCCAAGAGGGGACCTACAATGAGCAGTTCTTC.

This clonotype was found a few times. The chain links TRBV19 to TRBJ1-1; D is unclear. CDR1 is LNHDA, CDR2 SQIVND, per germline (reference sequence). The CDR3 totals 13 residues. The ends were cut back, 7 bases at V and 5 bases at J, with 14 bases in the middle. This chain's CDR3 is CASTLTGRTEAFF. CDR3 sequence (DNA): TGTGCCAGTACCCTCACGGGGAGAACTGAAGCTTTCTTT.

At least ten counts were recorded for this clonotype. The chain joins TRBV27 to TRBJ2-7; 11 positions agree with TRBD2. CDR1 is MNHEY and CDR2 is SMNVEV in the germline V gene (reference sequence). V lost 5 bases to trimming and J lost 0 bases; unmatched junction nucleotides: 3. This CDR3 comprises 15 residues. CDR3 region: CASSAGTSGSYEQYF. The CDR3 DNA is TGTGCCAGCAGTGCCGGGACTAGCGGCTCCTACGAGCAGTACTTC.

This clonotype was detected many times. The chain combines TRBV7-2 with TRBJ2-3, with TRBD2 as a possible D gene (5 bases). The germline CDR1 and CDR2 sequences are SGHTA and FQGNSA. This CDR3 has 14 amino acids. V shed 0 bases and J shed 8 bases, with 12 bases lying between them. The CDR3 here is CASSLALPEATQYF. The DNA for the CDR3 is TGTGCCAGCAGCTTAGCCCTCCCGGAGGCTACGCAGTATTTT.

The chain is built from TRBV28 and TRBJ2-5; D ambiguous. The germline gives CDR1 MDHEN, CDR2 SYDVKM. The germline V and J ends were trimmed by 3 bases and 2 bases, with 7 bases remaining between them. CDR3 length equals 13 residues. The CDR3 loop reads CASSFSVQETQYF. For the CDR3, the DNA is TGTGCCAGCAGTTTTTCGGTACAAGAGACCCAGTACTTC.

This clonotype was detected ten times or more. This chain links TRBV5-1 with TRBJ2-1; TRBD2 is a possible D gene (6 bases). Looked up from germline, CDR1 is SGHRS and CDR2 is YFSETQ. Trimming took off 4 bases at V and 4 bases at J, with 9 bases between the two ends. The CDR3 has 13 residues. Here the CDR3 reads CASSRERYNEQFF. DNA for the CDR3: TGCGCCAGCAGCCGGGAGAGGTACAATGAGCAGTTCTTC.

This chain uses TRBV7-2 with TRBJ1-2; D gene uncertain. The germline V and J ends were trimmed by 1 base and 4 bases, with 7 bases remaining between them. CDR3 length: 13 residues. Germline-derived CDR1 and CDR2 are SGHTA and FQGNSA. The CDR3 DNA follows: TGTGCCAGCAGCTTAGGGGCTCGCTATGGCTACACCTTC. Protein: CASSLGARYGYTF.

The J gene is TRBJ1-3, the V gene TRBV11-2; 10 positions agree with TRBD1. J was trimmed by 2 bases and V by 2 bases; bases with no gene match: 6. The length of the CDR3 is 17 residues. Germline CDR1 reads SGHAT; CDR2 reads FQNNGV. In nucleotides, the CDR3 is TGTGCCAGCAGCTTATTTTGGGACAGGGGAGCTGGAAACACCATATATTTT. Its protein product is CASSLFWDRGAGNTIYF.

This clonotype was picked up many times. The CDR3 loop reads CAWSDGHLREQFF. CDR3 DNA sequence: TGTGCCTGGAGTGACGGACACCTTAGGGAGCAGTTCTTC. The V call is TRBV30, the J call TRBJ2-1, with D perhaps matching TRBD1 (5 bases). The CDR3 runs 13 residues. Deletions cut 1 base from V and 10 bases from J, with 14 bases between. Germline lookup yields CDR1 GTSNPN and CDR2 SVGIG (reference sequence).

As concerns this clonotype: A much larger clone differs by one base, so this may be a read error. This chain connects TRBV5-1 to TRBJ1-2, with 8 bases lining up with TRBD1. The CDR3 has 14 amino acids. Per germline, CDR1 SGHRS and CDR2 YFSETQ. The CDR3 region has the DNA TGCGCCAGCAGCCCGGACAGGGAAAACTATGGCCACACCTTC. Encoded protein: CASSPDRENYGHTF.

The table lists this clonotype with a few counts. The rearrangement links TRBV20-1 to TRBJ2-4, with 8 bases identical to TRBD2. J lost 4 bases, V lost 6 bases, and 5 bases had no gene match. The CDR3 runs to 13 residues. The germline V gene has CDR1 DFQATT and CDR2 SNEGSKA (reference sequence). The DNA of the CDR3 is TGCAGTGCCACCCGGGGGGGGAAAAACATTCAGTACTTC. As protein: CSATRGGKNIQYF.

A few counts support this clonotype. V usage is TRBV5-1 and J usage is TRBJ1-1; D remains ambiguous. The CDR3 covers 15 residues. V lost 4 bases, J lost 0 bases, and 13 bases lay in between. Germline CDR1 and CDR2: SGHRS and YFSETQ. The CDR3 reads CASSHTQVMNTEAFF. CDR3 nucleotide sequence: TGCGCCAGCAGCCATACCCAGGTCATGAACACTGAAGCTTTCTTT. Complete variable domain (other parts from reference TRBV5-1 and TRBJ1-1): KAGVTQTPRYLIKTRGQQVTLSCSPISGHRSVSWYQQTPGQGLQFLFEYFSETQRNKGNFPGRFSGRQFSNSRSEMNVSTLELGDSALYLCASSHTQVMNTEAFFGQGTRLTVV.

This clonotype appeared many times. This chain connects TRBV27 to TRBJ2-5; TRBD1 aligns across 9 bases. The CDR3 totals 15 residues. From germline, CDR1 is MNHEY and CDR2 SMNVEV (reference sequence). With V trimmed by 6 bases and J by 4 bases, 9 bases remained unmatched. CDR3 DNA sequence: TGTGCCAGCAGGGGCCGGGGGGACAGGGTAGAGACCCAGTACTTC. Translated, it gives CASRGRGDRVETQYF.

Ten or more counts support this clonotype. J is TRBJ1-1 and V is TRBV11-3, with unresolved D. Trimming removed 5 bases at V and 0 bases at J, with 7 bases between. Germline V gene lookup returns CDR1 SGHNT and CDR2 YENEEA. The CDR3 contains 13 residues. The CDR3: CASSGGVNTEAFF. The CDR3 DNA sequence: TGTGCCAGCAGCGGCGGGGTGAACACTGAAGCTTTCTTT.

This chain joins TRBV7-2 and TRBJ2-2; D remains ambiguous. The CDR3 loop spans 14 amino acids. The germline V and J ends were trimmed by 2 bases and 1 base, with 5 bases remaining between them. Per the germline V gene, CDR1 is SGHTA and CDR2 is FQGNSA. CDR3 amino acids: CASSLYLNTGELFF. CDR3 DNA: TGTGCCAGCAGCTTATATCTGAACACCGGGGAGCTGTTTTTT. The full variable domain, in which reference TRBV7-2 and TRBJ2-2 provide the parts outside the CDR3, is GAGVSQSPSNKVTEKGKDVELRCDPISGHTALYWYRQSLGQGLEFLIYFQGNSAPDKSGLPSDRFSAERTGGSVSTLTIQRTQQEDSAVYLCASSLYLNTGELFFGEGSRLTVL.

As concerns this clonotype: A clone one base away is much larger, so this may be a read error. The chain links TRBV3-1 to TRBJ2-4; 7 nucleotides match TRBD1. The CDR3 is made up of 15 amino acids. The V gene end was trimmed by 3 bases and the J gene end by 7 bases; junction bases not matched to a gene: 9. Germline V lookup: CDR1 LGHDT, CDR2 YNNKEL (reference sequence). DNA for the CDR3: TGTGCCAGCAGCCAGTACAGGGGCCGCACGAACATTCAGTACTTC. This translates into CASSQYRGRTNIQYF.

This clonotype was counted at least ten times. This chain joins TRBV11-3 and TRBJ2-5; 9 nucleotides line up with TRBD1. CDR3 length: 15 residues. The germline CDR1 and CDR2 sequences are SGHNT and YENEEA. V shed 4 bases, J shed 4 bases, and the junction held 7 bases outside the gene matches. This chain's CDR3 is CASSSRDRDGETQYF. CDR3 bases: TGTGCCAGCAGCTCCCGGGACAGGGACGGAGAGACCCAGTACTTC.

This clonotype was counted ten times or more. The CDR3 sequence is CASRSPRDPNYGYTF. CDR3 bases: TGTGCCAGCAGATCTCCAAGAGACCCTAACTATGGCTACACCTTC. The rearrangement links TRBV28 to TRBJ1-2; D unclear. With 6 bases removed from V and 0 bases from J, the gap between germline ends came to 14 bases. Germline V CDR1 and CDR2: MDHEN, SYDVKM. This CDR3 contains 15 residues.

The J gene is TRBJ2-2, the V gene TRBV7-9; 8 bases line up with TRBD2. Losses at the gene ends were 5 bases for V and 3 bases for J; bases not matched to a gene: 5. Germline V gives CDR1 SEHNR, CDR2 FQNEAQ (reference sequence). CDR3 length: 15 residues. CDR3 DNA sequence: TGTGCCAGCAGCCCAGCGGGAGATTACACCGGGGAGCTGTTTTTT. Protein sequence: CASSPAGDYTGELFF.